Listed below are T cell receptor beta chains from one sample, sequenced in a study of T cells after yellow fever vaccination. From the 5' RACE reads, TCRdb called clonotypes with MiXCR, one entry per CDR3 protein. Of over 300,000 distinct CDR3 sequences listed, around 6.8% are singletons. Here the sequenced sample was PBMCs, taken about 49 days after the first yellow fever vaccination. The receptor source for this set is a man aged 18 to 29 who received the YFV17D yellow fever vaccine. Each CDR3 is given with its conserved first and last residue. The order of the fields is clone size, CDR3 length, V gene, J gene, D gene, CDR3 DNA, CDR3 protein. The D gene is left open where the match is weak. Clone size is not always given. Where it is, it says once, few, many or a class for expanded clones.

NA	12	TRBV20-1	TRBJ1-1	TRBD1	TGCAGTGCTAGAACGACAGGGAGGGTAGCTTTCTTT	CSARTTGRVAFF
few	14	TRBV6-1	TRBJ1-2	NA	TGTGCCAGCAAGATGACAGCCCTCAACTATGGCTACACCTTC	CASKMTALNYGYTF
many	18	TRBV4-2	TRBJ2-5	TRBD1	TGTGCCAGCAGCCAAGAGGCATCGGGACAGGGATTACAAGAGACCCAGTACTTC	CASSQEASGQGLQETQYF
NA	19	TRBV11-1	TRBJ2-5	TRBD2	TGTGCCAGCAGCTCCCCCCCGGCTAGCGGGGGCCGATACCAAGAGACCCAGTACTTC	CASSSPPASGGRYQETQYF
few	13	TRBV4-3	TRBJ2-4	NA	TGCGCCAGCAGCGCGGGGCCCCCGAACATTCAGTACTTC	CASSAGPPNIQYF
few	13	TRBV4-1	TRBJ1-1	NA	TGCGCCAGCAGCCATATCGGTAACACTGAAGCTTTCTTT	CASSHIGNTEAFF
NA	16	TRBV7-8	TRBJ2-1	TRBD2	TGTGCCAGCAGCTTAGAGCCTAGCGGGGTATACAATGAGCAGTTCTTC	CASSLEPSGVYNEQFF
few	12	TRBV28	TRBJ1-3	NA	TGTGCCAGCAGTCTAAAGGGAAACACCATATATTTT	CASSLKGNTIYF
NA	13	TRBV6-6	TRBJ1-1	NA	TGTGCCGGTGGTCTGTATGGGGGGAATGAAGCTTTCTTT	CAGGLYGGNEAFF
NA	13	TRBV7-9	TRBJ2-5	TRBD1	TGTGCCAGCAGCAGGACAGGGACGGAGACCCAGTACTTC	CASSRTGTETQYF
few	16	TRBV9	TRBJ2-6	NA	TGTGCCAGCAGCGTAGAGGGTCCGGGACGGGCCAACGTCCTGACTTTC	CASSVEGPGRANVLTF
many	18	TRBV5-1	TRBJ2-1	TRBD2	TGCGCCAGCAGCACTCTCTTCGGGGGAAGCGGGGGGGCCCAGGAGCAGTTCTTC	CASSTLFGGSGGAQEQFF
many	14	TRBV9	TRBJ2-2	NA	TGTGCCAGCAGCGCCCAAGCCATCACCGGGGAGCTGTTTTTT	CASSAQAITGELFF
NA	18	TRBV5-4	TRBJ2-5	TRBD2	TGTGCCAGCAGCTTGGCAGGCGGGGGGGCCTCCTCCGGGAAGACCCAGTACTTC	CASSLAGGGASSGKTQYF
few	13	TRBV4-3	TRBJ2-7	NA	TGCGCCAGCAGCCAAGGAGCGGGCTACGAGCAGTACTTC	CASSQGAGYEQYF
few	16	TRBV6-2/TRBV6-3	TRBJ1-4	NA	TGTGCCAGCAGTTACCTCCGCGGGATCACTAATGAAAAACTGTTTTTT	CASSYLRGITNEKLFF
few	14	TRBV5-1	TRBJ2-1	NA	TGCGCCAGCAGCCCTCTAAATTCAGACAATGAGCAGTTCTTC	CASSPLNSDNEQFF
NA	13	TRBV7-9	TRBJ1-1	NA	TGTGCCAGCAGCTTCTACGGGAACACTGAAGCTTTCTTT	CASSFYGNTEAFF
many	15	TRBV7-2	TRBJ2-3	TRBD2	TGTGCCAGCAGCTATCAGACTAGCGGCACAGATACGCAGTATTTT	CASSYQTSGTDTQYF
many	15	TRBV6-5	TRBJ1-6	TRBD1	TGTGCCAGCAGTTTCCGGGACAGGGGAATTTCACCCCTCCACTTT	CASSFRDRGISPLHF
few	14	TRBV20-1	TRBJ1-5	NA	TGCAGTGCTAGCGTAGGGGGTAGCAATCAGCCCCAGCATTTT	CSASVGGSNQPQHF
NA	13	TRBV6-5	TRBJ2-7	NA	TGTGCCAGCAGTTACATTGGCGGATACGAGCAGTACTTC	CASSYIGGYEQYF
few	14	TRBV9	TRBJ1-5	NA	TGTGCCAGCAGCTACGGGGGGGGTGATCAGCCCCAGCATTTT	CASSYGGGDQPQHF
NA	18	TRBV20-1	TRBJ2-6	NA	TGCAGTGCTTCCAATAGACCCCTCTTGAGAGCTGGGGCCAACGTCCTGACTTTC	CSASNRPLLRAGANVLTF
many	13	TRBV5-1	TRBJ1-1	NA	TGCGCCAGCAGCTGGGGCTGGGGGACTGAAGCTTTCTTT	CASSWGWGTEAFF
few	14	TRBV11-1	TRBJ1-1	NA	TGTGCCAGCAGCCCTCGGGACCCCGGGACTGAAGCTTTCTTT	CASSPRDPGTEAFF
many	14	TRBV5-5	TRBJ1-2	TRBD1	TGTGCCAGCAGCGTGGGACAGACCAACTATGGCTACACCTTC	CASSVGQTNYGYTF
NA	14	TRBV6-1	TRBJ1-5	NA	TGTGCCAGCAGTGTCGGGGGGCGGAATCAGCCCCAGCATTTT	CASSVGGRNQPQHF
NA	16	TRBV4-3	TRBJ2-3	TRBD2	TGCGCCAGCAGCCCCTGGTTAGCGGGGGGTACAGATACGCAGTATTTT	CASSPWLAGGTDTQYF
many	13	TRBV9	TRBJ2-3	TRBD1	TGTGCCAGCAGCACAGGGGATCCAGATACGCAGTATTTT	CASSTGDPDTQYF
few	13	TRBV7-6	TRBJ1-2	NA	TGTGCCAGCAGCTTAGCGGTTAATGGGGGCTACACCTTC	CASSLAVNGGYTF
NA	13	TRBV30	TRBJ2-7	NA	TGTGCCTCCCACTCTGGTGATACCTACGAGCAGTACTTC	CASHSGDTYEQYF
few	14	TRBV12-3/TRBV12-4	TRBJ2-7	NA	TGTGCCAGCTCCACCGGGACGGTGATCTACGAGCAGTACTTC	CASSTGTVIYEQYF
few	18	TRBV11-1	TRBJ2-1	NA	TGTGCCAGCAGCTTAAACCCAATCGGCAGAACCAACTACAATGAGCAGTTCTTC	CASSLNPIGRTNYNEQFF
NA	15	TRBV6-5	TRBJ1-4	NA	TGTGCCAGCAGTTACCACCGTGCGGGGAAAGAAAAACTGTTTTTT	CASSYHRAGKEKLFF
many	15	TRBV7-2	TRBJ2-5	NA	TGTGCCAGCAGCTTGATGGGCGGGGAGAGGGAGACCCAGTACTTC	CASSLMGGERETQYF
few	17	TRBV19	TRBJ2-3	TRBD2	TGTGCCAGTAGTGCTTTTCTCCTAGCGGGGGGCACAGATACGCAGTATTTT	CASSAFLLAGGTDTQYF
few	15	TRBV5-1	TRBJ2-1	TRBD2	TGCGCCAGCAGCGGTACTAGCGGGGGGGCCAATGAGCAGTTCTTC	CASSGTSGGANEQFF
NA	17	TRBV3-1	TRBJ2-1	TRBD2	TGTGCCAGCAGCCGCGGGACTAGCGGGGGGGGTGGAAATGAGCAGTTCTTC	CASSRGTSGGGGNEQFF
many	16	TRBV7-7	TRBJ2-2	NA	TGTGCTAGCAGCCCAAATCACCCGGGCTACACCGGGGAGCTGTTTTTT	CASSPNHPGYTGELFF
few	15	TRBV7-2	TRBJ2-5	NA	TGTGCCAGCACCCGAGTTCGGGTGGGGATGGAGACCCAGTACTTC	CASTRVRVGMETQYF
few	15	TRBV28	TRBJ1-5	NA	TGTGCCAGCATCTCTCCGGGACTTAGCAATCAGCCCCAGCATTTT	CASISPGLSNQPQHF
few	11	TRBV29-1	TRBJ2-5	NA	TGCAGCGTTTATCAGGGAGAGACCCAGTACTTC	CSVYQGETQYF
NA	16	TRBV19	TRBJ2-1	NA	TGTGCCAGTAGTACCGACTCAGGGGGGTCCATATATGAGCAGTTCTTC	CASSTDSGGSIYEQFF
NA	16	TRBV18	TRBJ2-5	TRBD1	TGTGCCAGCTCACCCGCCAGGGGGAACGGCCAAGAGACCCAGTACTTC	CASSPARGNGQETQYF
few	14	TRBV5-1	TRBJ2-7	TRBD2	TGCGCCAGCAGCGACTCTAGCGGGGCGCACGAGCAGTACTTC	CASSDSSGAHEQYF
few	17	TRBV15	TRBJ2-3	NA	TGTGCCACCAGCTCCCGGGACAACCCCTTAAGCACAGATACGCAGTATTTT	CATSSRDNPLSTDTQYF
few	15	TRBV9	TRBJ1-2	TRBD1	TGTGCCAGCAGCGACCGGGACAGAAGTTCATATGGCTACACCTTC	CASSDRDRSSYGYTF
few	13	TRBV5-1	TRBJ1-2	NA	TGCGCCAGCAGCTGGGACACCTACTATGGCTACACCTTC	CASSWDTYYGYTF
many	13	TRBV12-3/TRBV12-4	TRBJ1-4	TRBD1	TGTGCCAGCAGTCGGGGACAGGGGGAAAAACTGTTTTTT	CASSRGQGEKLFF
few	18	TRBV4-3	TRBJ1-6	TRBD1	TGCGCCAGCAGCCATCCCGCAGGGGGAAGCTCCTATAATTCACCCCTCCACTTT	CASSHPAGGSSYNSPLHF
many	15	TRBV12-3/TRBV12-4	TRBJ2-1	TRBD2	TGTGCCAGCAGCCCGCTAGCGGGGCTTACCAATGAGCAGTTCTTC	CASSPLAGLTNEQFF
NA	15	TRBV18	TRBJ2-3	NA	TGTGCCAGCTCACCTAACTCACAAGCAACAGATACGCAGTATTTT	CASSPNSQATDTQYF
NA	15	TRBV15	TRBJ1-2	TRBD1	TGTGCCACCAGCAGAGATGGTGGACAGGGGTTTGGCTACACCTTC	CATSRDGGQGFGYTF
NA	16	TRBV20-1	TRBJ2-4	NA	TGCAGTGCTAGAGATGGGGGGACGAAAGCCAAAAACATTCAGTACTTC	CSARDGGTKAKNIQYF
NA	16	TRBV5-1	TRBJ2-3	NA	TGCGCCAGCAGCAACGGGTTGGTATCTGTCACAGATACGCAGTATTTT	CASSNGLVSVTDTQYF
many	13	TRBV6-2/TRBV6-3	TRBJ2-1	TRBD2	TGTGCCAGCACTAGCGGGGATTACAATGAGCAGTTCTTC	CASTSGDYNEQFF